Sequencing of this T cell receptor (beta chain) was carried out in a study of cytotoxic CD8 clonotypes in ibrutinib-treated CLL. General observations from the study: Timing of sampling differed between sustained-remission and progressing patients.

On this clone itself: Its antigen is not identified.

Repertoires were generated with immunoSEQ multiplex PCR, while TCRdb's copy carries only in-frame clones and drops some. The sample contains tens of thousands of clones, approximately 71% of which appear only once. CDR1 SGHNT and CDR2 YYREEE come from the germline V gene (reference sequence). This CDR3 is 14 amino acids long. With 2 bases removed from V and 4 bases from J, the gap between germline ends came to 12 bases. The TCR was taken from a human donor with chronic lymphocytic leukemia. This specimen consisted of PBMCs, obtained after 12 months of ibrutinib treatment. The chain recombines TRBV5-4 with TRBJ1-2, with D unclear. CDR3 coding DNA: TGTGCCAGCAGCTTAGCTTGGAGAGGCTATGGCTACACCTTC. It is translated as CASSLAWRGYGYTF.